The text below deals with one T cell receptor beta chain. The data belong to a study of T-cell memory formation after mild COVID-19. CDR1 and CDR2 from the germline V gene are ENHRY and SYGVKD. The CDR3 has 20 residues. V gave up 0 bases and J gave up 1 base; unmatched junction bases: 10. TCRdb used MiXCR to reprocess the 5' RACE reads, holding one entry per CDR3 protein. The sample gives about 400,000 distinct CDR3 sequences, under 25% of which show up once; around 13% is in the top ten. Specimen: PBMCs or a T cell subset sorted from them (not recorded which). The chain recombines TRBV10-3 with TRBJ2-3; 13 nucleotides match TRBD2. The sequence was collected from an adult woman who had mild COVID-19 (a few samples of this study predate the infection). Cell type and time point are not known. CDR3 in DNA: TGTGCCATCAGTGAGTCCCCGACTAGCGGGGGGCGGAGTGGCACAGATACGCAGTATTTT. Encoded protein: CAISESPTSGGRSGTDTQYF.